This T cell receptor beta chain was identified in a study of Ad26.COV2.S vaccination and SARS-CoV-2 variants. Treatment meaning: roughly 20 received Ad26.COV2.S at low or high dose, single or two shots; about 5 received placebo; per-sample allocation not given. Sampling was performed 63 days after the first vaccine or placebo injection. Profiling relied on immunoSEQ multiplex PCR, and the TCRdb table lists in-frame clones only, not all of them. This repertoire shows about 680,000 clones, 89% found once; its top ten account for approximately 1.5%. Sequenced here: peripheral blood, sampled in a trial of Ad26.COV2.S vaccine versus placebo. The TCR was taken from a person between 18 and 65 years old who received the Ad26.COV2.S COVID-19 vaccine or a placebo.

DNA for the CDR3: TGTGCCAGCAGCCAAACCGGGACAGGGAATTCACCCCTCCACTTT. Its translation is CASSQTGTGNSPLHF. The genes are TRBV3-1 (or the pseudogene TRBV3-2) and TRBJ1-6; 9 bases line up with TRBD1. Germline values: CDR1 LGHDT, CDR2 YNNKEL (reference sequence). The CDR3 covers 15 residues. V dropped 2 bases and J dropped 7; count of bases not matched to a gene: 3.